The 19 T cell receptor beta chains reported below all come from one sample, sequenced in a study of shared clonotypes between healthy human individuals. The data were produced by immunoSEQ multiplex PCR, yet TCRdb's version contains in-frame clones alone and is incomplete. The data contain 2.3 million or so clones, approximately 93% of them singletons. Sequenced sample: naive CD4+ T cells from PBMCs. Indicated subset: CD45RA+ positively selected. These receptors all come from a man between 18 and 29 years old in good health. Some clones in this sample may be carry-over from other donors' samples.

This CDR3 reads CASSEQGVYNEQFF. The CDR3 DNA is TGTGCCAGCAGTGAACAGGGGGTCTACAATGAGCAGTTCTTC. The chain combines TRBV6-1 with TRBJ2-1; 7 nucleotides agree with TRBD1. CDR1 is MNHNS, CDR2 SASEGT, per germline. The CDR3 length is 14 residues. The trim removed 2 bases at V and 3 bases at J, leaving 1 base unmatched.

The V and J genes are TRBV7-2 and TRBJ2-4, with 9 bases lining up with TRBD1. The trim removed 5 bases at V and 9 bases at J, leaving 8 bases unmatched. In germline, CDR1 is SGHTA, CDR2 FQGNSA. The CDR3 sequence is 14 residues long. The CDR3 protein is CASSGTGKISIQYF. CDR3 DNA: TGTGCCAGCAGCGGGACAGGGAAGATTAGCATTCAGTACTTC. Combining the CDR3 with reference TRBV7-2 and TRBJ2-4 gives the whole variable domain GAGVSQSPSNKVTEKGKDVELRCDPISGHTALYWYRQSLGQGLEFLIYFQGNSAPDKSGLPSDRFSAERTGGSVSTLTIQRTQQEDSAVYLCASSGTGKISIQYFGAGTRLSVL.

As to this clone: This same CDR3 is encoded by further DNA sequences in the sample. This chain joins TRBV7-9 and TRBJ2-2; D not resolved. V shed 1 base and J shed 6 bases, with 6 bases lying between them. Germline values: CDR1 SEHNR, CDR2 FQNEAQ (reference sequence). The CDR3 is made up of 13 amino acids. CDR3 region: CASSLDGPGELFF. The CDR3 DNA is TGTGCCAGCAGCTTAGATGGACCCGGGGAGCTGTTTTTT. The full variable domain, rest sourced from reference TRBV7-9 and TRBJ2-2, is DTGVSQNPRHKITKRGQNVTFRCDPISEHNRLYWYRQTLGQGPEFLTYFQNEAQLEKSRLLSDRFSAERPKGSFSTLEIQRTEQGDSAMYLCASSLDGPGELFFGEGSRLTVL.

This clone turned up a few times. This chain uses TRBV30 with TRBJ1-1; D not certain. V was trimmed by 7 bases and J by 1 base, leaving 10 bases between them. The germline CDR1 and CDR2 sequences are GTSNPN and SVGIG (reference sequence). The CDR3 sequence is 12 residues long. CDR3 coding DNA: TGTGCCTCCGGGCAGACGAACACTGAAGCTTTCTTT. Its translation: CASGQTNTEAFF.

The V gene is TRBV6-6, the J gene TRBJ2-7; D is possibly TRBD1 or TRBD2 (5 bases each). V lost 0 bases to trimming and J lost 7 bases, with 16 bases between them. Germline V gene lookup returns CDR1 MNHNY and CDR2 SVGAGI (reference sequence). The CDR3 loop spans 15 amino acids. CDR3 region: CASSYSFRELGEQYF. CDR3 bases: TGTGCCAGCAGTTACTCGTTCAGGGAGTTGGGGGAGCAGTACTTC.

This chain links TRBV9 with TRBJ1-2, with 7 nucleotides matching TRBD1. Losses at the gene ends were 3 bases for V and 4 bases for J; bases not matched to a gene: 3. The germline V gene encodes CDR1 SGDLS and CDR2 YYNGEE. The CDR3 length is 13 residues. The CDR3 bases are TGTGCCAGCAGCGCACAGGGGTCCTATGGCTACACCTTC. Amino acid sequence: CASSAQGSYGYTF.

Only one count was recorded for this clone. The V call is TRBV6-5, the J call TRBJ2-1; D is possibly TRBD1 (5 bases). Germline values: CDR1 MNHEY, CDR2 SVGAGI. The length of the CDR3 is 14 residues. Trimming stripped 0 bases from V and 8 bases from J, with 11 bases between. Here the CDR3 reads CASSYSWGMDEQFF. The CDR3 DNA reads TGTGCCAGCAGTTACTCGTGGGGCATGGATGAGCAGTTCTTC.

The CDR3: CASSLATIHEQFF. The CDR3 DNA is TGCGCCAGCAGCTTGGCCACCATTCATGAGCAGTTCTTC. The genes are TRBV5-1 and TRBJ2-1; D is unclear. Looked up from germline, CDR1 is SGHRS and CDR2 is YFSETQ. The CDR3 runs to 13 residues. The V end was cut by 0 bases, the J end by 8 bases, with 9 bases between.

This chain connects TRBV18 to TRBJ1-2; D gene unclear. This CDR3 is built from 14 residues. Germline lookup yields CDR1 KGHSH and CDR2 LQKENI. The germline V and J ends were trimmed by 5 bases and 2 bases, with 12 bases remaining between them. CDR3 bases: TGTGCCAGCTCAACACTCCCCGGGAACTATGGCTACACCTTC. Amino acid sequence: CASSTLPGNYGYTF.

V usage is TRBV18 and J usage is TRBJ2-3; no reliable D call. This CDR3 comprises 13 residues. Trimming pared 4 bases from V and 2 bases from J, leaving 7 bases between. CDR1 KGHSH and CDR2 LQKENI come from the germline V gene. CDR3 sequence: CASSQHPTDTQYF. The CDR3 coding sequence is TGTGCCAGCTCACAACATCCCACAGATACGCAGTATTTT.

V usage is TRBV14 and J usage is TRBJ2-5; no definite D call. This CDR3 has 15 residues. The germline V gene has CDR1 SGHDN and CDR2 FVKESK. V dropped 0 bases and J dropped 4 bases, with 12 bases sitting between them. CDR3 loop: CASSQDLSARETQYF. The DNA of the CDR3 is TGTGCCAGCAGCCAAGATCTAAGCGCTCGAGAGACCCAGTACTTC.

The V gene is TRBV11-2, the J gene TRBJ1-5, with 7 bases aligning to TRBD1. CDR1 and CDR2 from the germline V gene are SGHAT and FQNNGV. V shed 5 bases and J 7 bases; nucleotides not matched to a gene: 5. CDR3 length: 13 amino acids. In DNA form, the CDR3 reads TGTGCCAGCAGCCCAGACAGGGCCCAGCCCCAGCATTTT. This gives the protein CASSPDRAQPQHF.

The V call is TRBV2, the J call TRBJ1-2; D call uncertain. The germline CDR1 and CDR2 sequences are SNHLY and FYNNEI. Trimming took off 7 bases at V and 0 bases at J, with 12 bases between the two ends. The CDR3 contains 14 residues. The CDR3 protein is CASMADGANYGYTF. The CDR3 DNA reads as TGTGCCAGCATGGCAGATGGGGCTAACTATGGCTACACCTTC. The whole variable domain, filled in from reference TRBV2 and TRBJ1-2, reads EPEVTQTPSHQVTQMGQEVILRCVPISNHLYFYWYRQILGQKVEFLVSFYNNEISEKSEIFDDQFSVERPDGSNFTLKIRSTKLEDSAMYFCASMADGANYGYTFGSGTRLTVV.

The chain is built from TRBV7-2 and TRBJ2-7; 10 bases fit TRBD1. Looked up from germline, CDR1 is SGHTA and CDR2 is FQGNSA. J gave up 5 bases and V 4 bases, and 14 bases lay outside the gene matches. The CDR3 contains 17 residues. CDR3: CASSSRTGGLPRDEQYF. As DNA, the CDR3 is TGTGCCAGCAGCTCCCGGACAGGGGGTCTTCCTAGGGACGAGCAGTACTTC.

The chain recombines TRBV9 with TRBJ1-5, with 7 nucleotides matching TRBD1. CDR3 size: 14 residues. J was trimmed by 5 bases and V by 7 bases; bases with no gene match: 9. Germline V gene lookup returns CDR1 SGDLS and CDR2 YYNGEE. The CDR3 loop reads CASGSLTGYQPQHF. CDR3 bases: TGTGCCAGCGGGTCTCTGACAGGGTATCAGCCCCAGCATTTT.

V usage is TRBV2 and J usage is TRBJ2-2, with D perhaps TRBD1 (6 bases). The CDR3 is made up of 16 amino acids. Germline assignment: CDR1 SNHLY and CDR2 FYNNEI. Trimming cost V 5 bases and J 0 bases, with 13 bases left between them. The CDR3 region is CASSLNRASNTGELFF. The CDR3 nucleotides read TGTGCCAGCAGTCTAAACAGGGCCTCGAACACCGGGGAGCTGTTTTTT.

The chain links TRBV5-1 to TRBJ2-5; TRBD2 agrees at 8 bases. J gave up 0 bases and V 0 bases, and 4 bases lay outside the gene matches. The CDR3 totals 16 residues. From germline, CDR1 is SGHRS and CDR2 YFSETQ. This CDR3 is CASSLGASGYQETQYF. Written as DNA, the CDR3 is TGCGCCAGCAGCTTGGGGGCTAGCGGGTACCAAGAGACCCAGTACTTC. Drawing the rest from reference TRBV5-1 and TRBJ2-5, the complete variable domain is KAGVTQTPRYLIKTRGQQVTLSCSPISGHRSVSWYQQTPGQGLQFLFEYFSETQRNKGNFPGRFSGRQFSNSRSEMNVSTLELGDSALYLCASSLGASGYQETQYFGPGTRLLVL.

CDR3 nucleotides: TGCGCCAGCAGCCCGACTAGCGGGAGCCTCACAGATACGCAGTATTTT. This translates into CASSPTSGSLTDTQYF. The chain links TRBV5-1 to TRBJ2-3; 12 bases fit TRBD2. V gave up 4 bases and J gave up 2 bases; unmatched junction bases: 5. CDR1 is SGHRS and CDR2 is YFSETQ in the germline V gene. The CDR3 has 16 residues.

The J gene is TRBJ2-5, the V gene TRBV5-1, with 8 nucleotides matching TRBD1. Losses at the gene ends were 4 bases for V and 2 bases for J; bases not matched to a gene: 10. The length of the CDR3 is 16 residues. Germline CDR1 reads SGHRS; CDR2 reads YFSETQ. The CDR3 DNA is TGCGCCAGCAGCCTATCCGGGACAGGCCCACAAGAGACCCAGTACTTC. This translates into CASSLSGTGPQETQYF. Combining the CDR3 with reference TRBV5-1 and TRBJ2-5 gives the whole variable domain KAGVTQTPRYLIKTRGQQVTLSCSPISGHRSVSWYQQTPGQGLQFLFEYFSETQRNKGNFPGRFSGRQFSNSRSEMNVSTLELGDSALYLCASSLSGTGPQETQYFGPGTRLLVL.